This T cell receptor beta chain appears in the sequencing data of a study of beta chain features in type 1 diabetes. CD4+ naive, central memory, regulatory and stem cell-like memory cells were sorted via CD45RO/CCR7/CD25/CD127/CD95/CD27. Expressed TCRB transcripts got sequenced, as all isolated RNA was reverse transcribed. Repertoires were generated with immunoSEQ multiplex PCR, while TCRdb's copy carries only in-frame clones and drops some. The sample holds under 350,000 clones, 24% seen once. With respect to this clone: Its antigen is unknown.

The V end lost 3 bases, the J end lost 5 bases, and 23 bases lay between the germline ends. The CDR3 extends over 18 amino acids. Germline V gene data show CDR1 as LGHNT and CDR2 as FRNRAP. Findings and limits, study-wide: Cells expressing TCR highly could be over-represented by cDNA sequencing. Moderate yet significant TCRB CDR3 shortening was seen in Type 1 diabetes patients in all four CD4+ subsets.

V gene TRBV12-5 combines with J gene TRBJ1-5, with TRBD1 as a possible D gene (6 bases). The specimen sequenced was naive CD4+ T cells from blood. This TCR came from a woman in her twenties or thirties with type 1 diabetes. In nucleotides, the CDR3 is TGTGCTAGTGGTTTCTTCCGGGACACGGGAGGTAGGGATCAGCCCCAGCATTTT. This sequence encodes CASGFFRDTGGRDQPQHF. Full variable domain (remainder filled in from reference TRBV12-5 and TRBJ1-5): DARVTQTPRHKVTEMGQEVTMRCQPILGHNTVFWYRQTMMQGLELLAYFRNRAPLDDSGMPKDRFSAEMPDATLATLKIQPSEPRDSAVYFCASGFFRDTGGRDQPQHFGDGTRLSIL.